The 31 T cell receptor beta chains reported below all come from one sample, sequenced in a study of beta chain features in type 1 diabetes. Expressed TCRB transcripts were sequenced because the entire RNA isolate underwent reverse transcription. Clones were sequenced by immunoSEQ multiplex PCR, and TCRdb holds only the in-frame ones, with some missing. The repertoire holds roughly 290,000 clones, with about 8% as singletons. Specimen: central memory CD4+ T cells from blood. The receptors stem from a young woman in good health.

In this sample, this clone turned up a few times. The V gene is TRBV19, the J gene TRBJ2-3; unclear D gene. Germline V lookup: CDR1 LNHDA, CDR2 SQIVND (reference sequence). Trimming took 6 bases from V and 0 from J, leaving 16 bases between them. CDR3 length: 16 residues. The CDR3 here is CASRPDQMSSTDTQYF. The CDR3 coding sequence is TGTGCCAGTAGACCGGACCAAATGTCTAGCACAGATACGCAGTATTTT.

The genes are TRBV2 and TRBJ2-3, with TRBD1 identical over 9 bases. The CDR3 runs 14 residues. Germline trimming cut 8 bases from V and 4 bases from J; bases unmatched to any gene: 7. CDR1 and CDR2 from the germline V gene are SNHLY and FYNNEI. CDR3 sequence (DNA): TGTGCCAGCGAAACAGGGGGCTACCCAGATACGCAGTATTTT. Translated, it gives CASETGGYPDTQYF.

The V gene is TRBV5-1, the J gene TRBJ2-1; D not resolved. This CDR3 contains 16 residues. The V end lost 0 bases, the J end lost 3 bases, and 13 bases lay between the germline ends. The germline V gene has CDR1 SGHRS and CDR2 YFSETQ. The CDR3 DNA reads TGCGCCAGCAGCTTGGGTTCTCGGCAGTACTACAATGAGCAGTTCTTC. It translates to CASSLGSRQYYNEQFF.

This rearrangement joins TRBV29-1 to TRBJ2-3; D gene ambiguous. The CDR3 has 13 residues. CDR1 is SQVTM and CDR2 is ANQGSEA in the germline V gene. V lost 1 base and J lost 0, with 5 bases in between. The CDR3 loop is CSVEGDSTDTQYF. CDR3 sequence (DNA): TGCAGCGTTGAAGGAGACAGCACAGATACGCAGTATTTT.

This chain links TRBV28 with TRBJ1-4; no definite D call. Per the germline V gene, CDR1 is MDHEN and CDR2 is SYDVKM. The CDR3 runs 12 residues. V was pared by 7 bases and J by 3 bases, with 6 bases between. CDR3 loop: CASKGSNEKLFF. In nucleotides, the CDR3 is TGTGCCAGCAAGGGTTCTAATGAAAAACTGTTTTTT. Complete variable domain (other parts from reference TRBV28 and TRBJ1-4): DVKVTQSSRYLVKRTGEKVFLECVQDMDHENMFWYRQDPGLGLRLIYFSYDVKMKEKGDIPEGYSVSREKKERFSLILESASTNQTSMYLCASKGSNEKLFFGSGTQLSVL.

This clone was observed a handful of times. The chain combines TRBV7-2 with TRBJ1-6; weak D call: TRBD1 (5 bases). CDR1 SGHTA and CDR2 FQGNSA come from the germline V gene. The CDR3 contains 15 residues. V lost 1 base and J lost 7, with 11 bases in between. The CDR3 bases are TGTGCCAGCAGCTTAGGAGGGACCTCAAATTCACCCCTCCACTTT. Protein product: CASSLGGTSNSPLHF.

The chain employs TRBV18 and TRBJ1-1; D remains ambiguous. V was pared by 3 bases and J by 6 bases, with 14 bases between. CDR1 is KGHSH and CDR2 is LQKENI in the germline V gene. The CDR3 totals 14 residues. The CDR3 region has the DNA TGTGCCAGCTCACCGTCCCCAATAATGTCTGAAGCTTTCTTT. Protein sequence: CASSPSPIMSEAFF.

V gene TRBV2 combines with J gene TRBJ2-7; D tentatively reads TRBD1 or TRBD2 (5 bases each). The CDR3 consists of 14 residues. V lost 2 bases and J lost 2, with 10 bases in between. The germline V gene encodes CDR1 SNHLY and CDR2 FYNNEI. CDR3 in DNA: TGTGCCAGCAGTGAACGGCAGGGAGCCTACGAGCAGTACTTC. Its translation is CASSERQGAYEQYF.

The chain combines TRBV7-2 with TRBJ1-2, with D unresolved. V dropped 5 bases and J dropped 8 bases, with 9 bases sitting between them. The CDR3 loop spans 11 amino acids. Germline V gene lookup returns CDR1 SGHTA and CDR2 FQGNSA. CDR3 nucleotide sequence: TGTGCCAGCAGCCCGAGGGAGGGCTACACCTTC. Amino acid sequence: CASSPREGYTF.

This clone was seen more than once but under ten times. The chain joins TRBV18 to TRBJ1-1; a weak D match, TRBD1 (6 bases). The CDR3 length is 15 residues. The V end lost 0 bases, the J end lost 1 base, and 9 bases lay between the germline ends. The germline gives CDR1 KGHSH, CDR2 LQKENI. The CDR3: CASSPPRGPNTEAFF. CDR3 bases: TGTGCCAGCTCACCACCACGGGGGCCGAACACTGAAGCTTTCTTT.

This clone was picked up a small number of times. This chain joins TRBV11-2 and TRBJ2-4; 8 positions agree with TRBD1. This CDR3 comprises 15 residues. J was trimmed by 5 bases and V by 1 base; bases with no gene match: 4. The germline V gene has CDR1 SGHAT and CDR2 FQNNGV. CDR3 protein: CASSLGPTGENIQYF. CDR3 coding DNA: TGTGCCAGCAGCTTAGGTCCGACAGGGGAAAACATTCAGTACTTC.

The gene calls are TRBV11-2 and TRBJ2-3, with 9 bases lining up with TRBD2. Per the germline V gene, CDR1 is SGHAT and CDR2 is FQNNGV. CDR3 length: 14 residues. The ends lost 6 bases at V and 4 bases at J; junction bases unmatched: 5. The CDR3 spells CASRIAGAPDTQYF. The CDR3 DNA follows: TGTGCCAGCAGGATAGCGGGAGCGCCAGATACGCAGTATTTT.

This clone was observed a few times. At one of its ends the junction is not consistent with the germline gene, which may arise from a read error. This rearrangement joins TRBV10-3 to TRBJ2-1; 13 bases line up with TRBD2. Germline lookup yields CDR1 ENHRY and CDR2 SYGVKD. There are 16 residues in the CDR3. DNA for the CDR3: TGTACCATCAGTGAAGGGAGGACTAGCGGGAGCAATGAGCAGTTCTTC. This sequence encodes CTISEGRTSGSNEQFF.

This clone was picked up a small number of times. The rearrangement joins TRBV9 to TRBJ1-4, with 7 bases lining up with TRBD1. V gave up 3 bases and J gave up 6 bases; unmatched junction bases: 8. Germline CDR1 is SGDLS and CDR2 is YYNGEE. The CDR3 contains 15 residues. The CDR3 DNA is TGTGCCAGCAGCGGTTCGACAGGGTGGGATGAAAAACTGTTTTTT. Encoded protein: CASSGSTGWDEKLFF. The variable domain in full, completed from reference TRBV9 and TRBJ1-4, reads DSGVTQTPKHLITATGQRVTLRCSPRSGDLSVYWYQQSLDQGLQFLIQYYNGEERAKGNILERFSAQQFPDLHSELNLSSLELGDSALYFCASSGSTGWDEKLFFGSGTQLSVL.

The chain carries TRBV5-1 and TRBJ2-1; 10 bases align to TRBD1. V lost 5 bases and J lost 8; bases outside the gene matches: 4. CDR3 length equals 13 residues. Germline CDR1 is SGHRS and CDR2 is YFSETQ. The CDR3 DNA is TGCGCCAGCAGAATGACAGGGGGCGATGAGCAGTTCTTC. It encodes CASRMTGGDEQFF.

This clone appeared a few times. V is TRBV5-6 and J is TRBJ1-1, with a possible D match to TRBD1 (6 bases). Trimming took 2 bases from V and 7 from J, leaving 9 bases between them. The length of the CDR3 is 12 residues. Germline values: CDR1 SGHDT, CDR2 YYEEEE. This chain's CDR3 is CASSLQGFEAFF. The CDR3 coding sequence is TGTGCCAGCAGCTTACAGGGATTTGAAGCTTTCTTT.

This clone was detected many times. The chain has TRBV15 and TRBJ1-2; D perhaps matches TRBD1 (5 bases). Between the trimmed V and J ends, which lost 2 bases and 4 bases, there was a span of 8 bases. This CDR3 is built from 13 residues. Germline-derived CDR1 and CDR2 are LNHNV and YYDKDF (reference sequence). The CDR3 sequence is CATSRRGTYGYTF. The CDR3 region has the DNA TGTGCCACCAGCAGAAGGGGCACCTATGGCTACACCTTC.

Many counts were recorded for this clone. The gene calls are TRBV5-1 and TRBJ2-1; a possible D gene is TRBD1 (5 bases). V lost 3 bases to trimming and J lost 8 bases, with 15 bases between them. The CDR3 totals 14 residues. Germline V gene lookup returns CDR1 SGHRS and CDR2 YFSETQ. The CDR3 loop is CASSWGSASDEQFF. The CDR3 nucleotides read TGCGCCAGCAGCTGGGGCTCCGCGTCCGATGAGCAGTTCTTC.

This clone has a handful of counts. The chain is built from TRBV19 and TRBJ2-5; D perhaps matches TRBD2 (5 bases). Germline lookup yields CDR1 LNHDA and CDR2 SQIVND (reference sequence). V was trimmed by 9 bases and J by 2 bases, leaving 13 bases between them. The length of the CDR3 is 13 residues. Written as DNA, the CDR3 is TGTGCCAGCAAATCCGGGGAACAAGAGACCCAGTACTTC. Protein sequence: CASKSGEQETQYF.

The V and J genes are TRBV5-1 and TRBJ1-2; D may be TRBD1 (5 bases). In germline, CDR1 is SGHRS, CDR2 YFSETQ. This CDR3 is 14 amino acids long. V lost 0 bases and J lost 8, with 14 bases in between. The CDR3 loop is CASSLEGPLKGYTF. In DNA, the CDR3 is TGCGCCAGCAGCTTGGAGGGACCACTTAAAGGCTACACCTTC.

V is TRBV28 and J is TRBJ2-4, with TRBD2 matching 12 bases. The ends lost 6 bases at V and 0 bases at J; junction bases unmatched: 9. The CDR3 covers 18 residues. Germline loops: CDR1 MDHEN, CDR2 SYDVKM. CDR3 residues: CASSPATSGGLAKNIQYF. The CDR3 bases are TGTGCCAGCAGCCCCGCCACTAGCGGGGGGTTAGCCAAAAACATTCAGTACTTC.

This chain links TRBV6-5 with TRBJ2-5; D possibly corresponds to TRBD2 (6 bases). The CDR3 consists of 13 residues. Looked up from germline, CDR1 is MNHEY and CDR2 is SVGAGI. Trimming removed 2 bases at V and 4 bases at J, with 8 bases between. CDR3 coding DNA: TGTGCCAGCAGTTACGGACTACTAGAGACCCAGTACTTC. Protein: CASSYGLLETQYF.

The rearrangement uses TRBV11-2 and TRBJ2-1; 10 nucleotides agree with TRBD2. Germline V gives CDR1 SGHAT, CDR2 FQNNGV. The CDR3 length is 15 residues. J lost 4 bases, V lost 6 bases, and 6 bases had no gene match. Here the CDR3 reads CASRVTSGTYNEQFF. CDR3 nucleotides: TGTGCCAGCAGGGTAACTAGCGGGACATACAATGAGCAGTTCTTC.

There are a few counts of this clone. The gene calls are TRBV5-1 and TRBJ2-1; TRBD1 matches 7 bases. This CDR3 comprises 15 residues. The trim removed 4 bases at V and 2 bases at J, leaving 6 bases unmatched. CDR1 and CDR2 (germline): SGHRS, YFSETQ. The CDR3 is CASSLGQQTYNEQFF. The CDR3 DNA reads TGCGCCAGCAGCCTGGGACAGCAGACCTACAATGAGCAGTTCTTC.

This clone was seen only a few times. The J gene is TRBJ1-2, the V gene TRBV5-6, with D possibly being TRBD1 (6 bases). CDR3 length equals 17 residues. Trimming removed 6 bases from V and 8 bases from J, with 29 bases in between. The germline gives CDR1 SGHDT, CDR2 YYEEEE. The CDR3 reads CASTWDANQGRLEGYTF. CDR3 in DNA: TGTGCCAGCACATGGGACGCTAACCAGGGGCGTCTGGAGGGCTACACCTTC.

This clone showed up many times. DNA of the CDR3: TGTGCCAGCAGCCGACAGGGCAATCAGCCCCAGCATTTT. Translation: CASSRQGNQPQHF. This chain links TRBV7-2 with TRBJ1-5; weak D call: TRBD1 (6 bases). Germline-derived CDR1 and CDR2 are SGHTA and FQGNSA. This CDR3 has 13 residues. V lost 5 bases, J lost 2 bases, and 7 bases lay in between.

This clone was seen more than once but under ten times. The limits of the CDR3 on the DNA are not certain, so only TCRdb's listed CDR3 is given. V gene TRBV10-3 combines with J gene TRBJ1-2; TRBD1 reflects the table's D call only, with no check against the DNA. The CDR3 is 13 residues long, ends included. The germline CDR1 and CDR2 sequences are ENHRY and SYGVKD. The CDR3 is CAISAPGGDGYTF.

This chain connects TRBV18 to TRBJ1-6; D not resolved. Germline CDR1 reads KGHSH; CDR2 reads LQKENI. Trimming stripped 3 bases from V and 10 bases from J, with 10 bases between. The CDR3 has 13 residues. The CDR3 sequence: CASSPPTGSPLHF. As DNA, the CDR3 is TGTGCCAGCTCACCTCCTACGGGCTCACCCCTCCACTTT.

This clone has only a few counts. This chain joins TRBV5-1 and TRBJ2-2, with no clear D. This CDR3 has 14 residues. The ends were cut back, 1 base at V and 2 bases at J, with 6 bases in the middle. Germline V CDR1 and CDR2: SGHRS, YFSETQ. CDR3 coding DNA: TGCGCCAGCAGCTTGACCGTAAACACCGGGGAGCTGTTTTTT. It encodes CASSLTVNTGELFF.

V and J are TRBV18 and TRBJ2-3; 10 bases map to TRBD2. The CDR3 extends over 14 amino acids. In germline, CDR1 is KGHSH, CDR2 LQKENI. The trim removed 8 bases at V and 7 bases at J, leaving 9 bases unmatched. Here the CDR3 reads CASRAAGGRNTQYF. The CDR3 DNA sequence: TGTGCCAGCCGAGCAGCGGGGGGGCGAAATACGCAGTATTTT.

The chain combines TRBV19 with TRBJ2-1, with 7 bases matching TRBD1. CDR3 length: 12 amino acids. V lost 4 bases, J lost 11 bases, and 5 bases stayed unmatched. The germline V gene has CDR1 LNHDA and CDR2 SQIVND (reference sequence). CDR3 loop: CASSKTGSKQFF. The CDR3 nucleotides are TGTGCCAGTAGTAAGACAGGGTCTAAGCAGTTCTTC.